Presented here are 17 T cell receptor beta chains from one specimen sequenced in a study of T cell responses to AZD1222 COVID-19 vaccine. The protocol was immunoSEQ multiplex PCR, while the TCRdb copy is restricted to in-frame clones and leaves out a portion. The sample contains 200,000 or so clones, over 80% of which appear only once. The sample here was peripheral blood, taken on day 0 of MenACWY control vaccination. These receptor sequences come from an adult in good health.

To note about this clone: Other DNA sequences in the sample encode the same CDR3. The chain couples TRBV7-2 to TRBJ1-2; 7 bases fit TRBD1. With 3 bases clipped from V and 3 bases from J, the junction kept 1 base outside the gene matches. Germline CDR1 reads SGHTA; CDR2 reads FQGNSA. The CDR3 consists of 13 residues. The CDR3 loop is CASSFDRDYGYTF. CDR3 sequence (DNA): TGTGCCAGCAGCTTCGACAGGGACTATGGCTACACCTTC.

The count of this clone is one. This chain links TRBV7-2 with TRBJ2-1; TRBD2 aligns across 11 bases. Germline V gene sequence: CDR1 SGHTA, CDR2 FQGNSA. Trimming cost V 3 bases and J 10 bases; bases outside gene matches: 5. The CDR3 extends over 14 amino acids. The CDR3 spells CASSFSGGAREQFF. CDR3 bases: TGTGCCAGCAGCTTTAGCGGGGGGGCACGGGAGCAGTTCTTC. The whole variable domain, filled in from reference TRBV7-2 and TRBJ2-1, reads GAGVSQSPSNKVTEKGKDVELRCDPISGHTALYWYRQSLGQGLEFLIYFQGNSAPDKSGLPSDRFSAERTGGSVSTLTIQRTQQEDSAVYLCASSFSGGAREQFFGPGTRLTVL.

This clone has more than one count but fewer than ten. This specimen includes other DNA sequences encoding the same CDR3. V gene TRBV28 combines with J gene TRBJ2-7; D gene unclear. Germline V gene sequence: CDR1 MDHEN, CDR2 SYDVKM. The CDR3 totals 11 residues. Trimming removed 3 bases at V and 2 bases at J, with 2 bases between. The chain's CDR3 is CASSLAYEQYF. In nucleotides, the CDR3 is TGTGCCAGCAGTTTGGCCTACGAGCAGTACTTC.

The CDR3 DNA sequence: TGTGCCAGCAGCGCAGGGACTAGCGGCTACAATGAGCAGTTCTTC. It specifies CASSAGTSGYNEQFF. This chain connects TRBV9 to TRBJ2-1; TRBD2 matches at 11 bases. The trim removed 3 bases at V and 3 bases at J, leaving 2 bases unmatched. This CDR3 is 15 amino acids long. Germline lookup yields CDR1 SGDLS and CDR2 YYNGEE.

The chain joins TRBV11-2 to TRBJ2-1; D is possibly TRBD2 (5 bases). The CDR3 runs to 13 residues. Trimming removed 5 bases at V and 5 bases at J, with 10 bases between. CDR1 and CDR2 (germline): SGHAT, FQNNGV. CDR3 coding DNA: TGTGCCAGCAGCCGAGGGTGGGACAATGAGCAGTTCTTC. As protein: CASSRGWDNEQFF.

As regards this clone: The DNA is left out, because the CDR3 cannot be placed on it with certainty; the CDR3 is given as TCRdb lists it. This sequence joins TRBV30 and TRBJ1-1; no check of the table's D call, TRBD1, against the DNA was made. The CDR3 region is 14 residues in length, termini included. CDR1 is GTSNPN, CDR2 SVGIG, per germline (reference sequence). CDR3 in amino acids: CAWSVGTGVPEAFF.

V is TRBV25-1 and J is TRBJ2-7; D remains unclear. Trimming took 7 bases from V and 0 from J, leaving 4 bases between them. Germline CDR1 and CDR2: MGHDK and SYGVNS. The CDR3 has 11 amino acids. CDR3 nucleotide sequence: TGTGCCAGCACCAGCTCCTACGAGCAGTACTTC. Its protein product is CASTSSYEQYF.

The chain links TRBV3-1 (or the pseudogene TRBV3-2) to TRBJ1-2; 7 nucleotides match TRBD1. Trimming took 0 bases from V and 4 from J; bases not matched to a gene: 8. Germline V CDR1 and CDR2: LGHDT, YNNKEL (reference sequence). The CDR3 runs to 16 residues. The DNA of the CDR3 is TGTGCCAGCAGCCAAGATCTGAAAGGGGGCTTCTATGGCTACACCTTC. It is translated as CASSQDLKGGFYGYTF.

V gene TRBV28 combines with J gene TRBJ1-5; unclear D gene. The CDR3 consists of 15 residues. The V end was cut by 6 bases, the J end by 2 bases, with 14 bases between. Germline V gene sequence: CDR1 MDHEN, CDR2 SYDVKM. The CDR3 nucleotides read TGTGCCAGCAGATCTGCACAGTATGGCAATCAGCCCCAGCATTTT. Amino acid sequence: CASRSAQYGNQPQHF.

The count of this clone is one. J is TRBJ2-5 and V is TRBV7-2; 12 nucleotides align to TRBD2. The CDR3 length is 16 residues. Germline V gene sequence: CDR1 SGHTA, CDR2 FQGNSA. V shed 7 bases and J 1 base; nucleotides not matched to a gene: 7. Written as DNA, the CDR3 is TGTGCCAGCACCCCGATACTAGCGGGAGGCCAAGAGACCCAGTACTTC. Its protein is CASTPILAGGQETQYF.

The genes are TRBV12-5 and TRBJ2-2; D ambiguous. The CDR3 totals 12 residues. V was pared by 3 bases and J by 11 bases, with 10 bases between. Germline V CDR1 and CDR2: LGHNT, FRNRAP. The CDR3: CASGLIGGELFF. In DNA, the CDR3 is TGTGCTAGTGGTTTAATCGGCGGAGAGCTGTTTTTT.

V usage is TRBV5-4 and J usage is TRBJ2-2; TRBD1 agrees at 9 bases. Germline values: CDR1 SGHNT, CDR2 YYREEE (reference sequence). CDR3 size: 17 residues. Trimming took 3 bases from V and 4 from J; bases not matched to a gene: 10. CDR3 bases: TGTGCCAGCAGCTCGAGTTTGACAGGGGGGCGCACCGGGGAGCTGTTTTTT. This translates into CASSSSLTGGRTGELFF.

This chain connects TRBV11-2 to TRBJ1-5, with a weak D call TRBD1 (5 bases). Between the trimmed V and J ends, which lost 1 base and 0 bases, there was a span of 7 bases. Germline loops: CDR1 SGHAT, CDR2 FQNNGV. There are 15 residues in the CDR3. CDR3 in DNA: TGTGCCAGCAGCTTAGGGGGGGGTAGCAATCAGCCCCAGCATTTT. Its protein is CASSLGGGSNQPQHF.

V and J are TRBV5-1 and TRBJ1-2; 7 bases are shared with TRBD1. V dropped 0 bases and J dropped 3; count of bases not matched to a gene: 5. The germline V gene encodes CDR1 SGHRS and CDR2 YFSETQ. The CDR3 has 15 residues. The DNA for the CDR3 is TGCGCCAGCAGCTTGGACTCAGGGGGGTACTATGGCTACACCTTC. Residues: CASSLDSGGYYGYTF. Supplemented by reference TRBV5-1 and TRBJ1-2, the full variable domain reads KAGVTQTPRYLIKTRGQQVTLSCSPISGHRSVSWYQQTPGQGLQFLFEYFSETQRNKGNFPGRFSGRQFSNSRSEMNVSTLELGDSALYLCASSLDSGGYYGYTFGSGTRLTVV.

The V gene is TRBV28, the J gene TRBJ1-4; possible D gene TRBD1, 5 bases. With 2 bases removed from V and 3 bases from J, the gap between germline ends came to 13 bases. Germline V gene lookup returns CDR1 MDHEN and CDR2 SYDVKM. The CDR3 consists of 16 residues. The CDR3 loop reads CASSLPGPSANEKLFF. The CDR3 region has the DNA TGTGCCAGCAGTTTACCGGGGCCCTCGGCTAATGAAAAACTGTTTTTT.

The chain's CDR3 is CASRTSNQPQHF. CDR3 coding DNA: TGTGCCAGCAGGACAAGCAATCAGCCCCAGCATTTT. The chain joins TRBV12-3 or TRBV12-4 to TRBJ1-5, with D unresolved. V was trimmed by 6 bases and J by 1 base, leaving 4 bases between them. CDR3 length: 12 residues.

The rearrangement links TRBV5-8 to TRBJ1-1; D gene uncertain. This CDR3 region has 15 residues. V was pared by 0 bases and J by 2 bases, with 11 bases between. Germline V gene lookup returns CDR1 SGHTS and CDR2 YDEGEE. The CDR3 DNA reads TGTGCCAGCAGCTTGGGCGGGGTGTTAAACACTGAAGCTTTCTTT. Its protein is CASSLGGVLNTEAFF.